Listed below are T cell receptor beta chains from one sample, sequenced in a study of T cell changes during pregnancy in multiple sclerosis. Produced via immunoSEQ multiplex PCR; TCRdb's table is partial and in-frame only. The data contain around 75,000 clones, 94% of them seen just once; the ten biggest clones take up roughly 0.14%. The sample here was CD4+ T cells from peripheral blood mononuclear cells, taken after pregnancy. These receptor sequences come from a female donor with multiple sclerosis, enrolled in a pregnancy study. CDR3s include the opening cysteine and the closing phenylalanine or tryptophan. The D gene is left open where the match is weak. Clone size is shown for a subset of rows, as once, few, many or a class of expanded clone.

J: TRBJ2-2
size: -
D: TRBD2
V: TRBV19
DNA: TGTGCCAGTAGTATGGGGGGGGTACTGACCGGGGAGCTGTTTTTT
CDR3: CASSMGGVLTGELFF

J: TRBJ2-2
size: -
D: -
V: TRBV5-1
DNA: TGCGCCAGCAGACCAACAGGGAGTACCGGGGAGCTGTTTTTT
CDR3: CASRPTGSTGELFF

J: TRBJ2-6
size: -
D: -
V: TRBV2
DNA: TGTGCCAGCAGTGAATGGATAGGGAGCTGGTTAGGGGCCAACGTCCTGACTTTC
CDR3: CASSEWIGSWLGANVLTF

J: TRBJ1-1
size: once
D: -
V: TRBV5-1
DNA: TGCGCCAGCAGCTTGGAAGCGCGGAACACTGAAGCTTTCTTT
CDR3: CASSLEARNTEAFF

J: TRBJ2-3
size: once
D: -
V: TRBV10-3
DNA: TGTGCCATCAGTGAGTCGATGCTTGCTAGCCGCACAGATACGCAGTATTTT
CDR3: CAISESMLASRTDTQYF

J: TRBJ1-1
size: once
D: -
V: TRBV6-5
DNA: TGTGCCAGCAGGCCGAGCGGGGCTGCAAACACTGAAGCTTTCTTT
CDR3: CASRPSGAANTEAFF

J: TRBJ1-1
size: -
D: TRBD1
V: TRBV30
DNA: TGTGCCTGGAGTATGACAGGGTACAACACTGAAGCTTTCTTT
CDR3: CAWSMTGYNTEAFF

J: TRBJ2-7
size: -
D: -
V: TRBV6-6
DNA: TGTGCCAGCAGTTACCTCCGGGAGTCCTACGAGCAGTACTTC
CDR3: CASSYLRESYEQYF

J: TRBJ2-4
size: -
D: -
V: TRBV29-1
DNA: TGCAGCGTTGCGGGGAGAGCGGCCAAAAACATTCAGTACTTC
CDR3: CSVAGRAAKNIQYF

J: TRBJ2-1
size: -
D: -
V: TRBV9
DNA: TGTGCCAGCAGCCCCACGGACAAGTACAATGAGCAGTTCTTC
CDR3: CASSPTDKYNEQFF

J: TRBJ2-7
size: -
D: -
V: TRBV7-8
DNA: TGTGCCAGCAGCTTCCGACGATCTAGCTCCTACGAGCAGTACTTC
CDR3: CASSFRRSSSYEQYF

J: TRBJ2-1
size: -
D: TRBD1
V: TRBV18
DNA: TGTGCCAGCTCACCTAAGGGGGCGGATGAGCAGTTCTTC
CDR3: CASSPKGADEQFF

J: TRBJ1-3
size: -
D: -
V: TRBV7-2
DNA: TGTGCCAGCAACTTTTATCCCCTAGGGGCCGGTGGAAACACCATATATTTT
CDR3: CASNFYPLGAGGNTIYF

J: TRBJ1-3
size: -
D: -
V: TRBV6-1
DNA: TGTGCCAGCAGTGAAGGCAGGGTTGGAAACACCATATATTTT
CDR3: CASSEGRVGNTIYF

J: TRBJ2-1
size: -
D: -
V: TRBV21-1
DNA: TGTGCCAGCAGCAAGGGAGGGATACTAGCGGGAGCGGGGAATGAGCAGTTCTTC
CDR3: CASSKGGILAGAGNEQFF

J: TRBJ2-1
size: -
D: -
V: TRBV4-3
DNA: TGCGCCAGCAGCCCGGTACTAAGTTTCGGCAATGAGCAGTTCTTC
CDR3: CASSPVLSFGNEQFF

J: TRBJ2-3
size: -
D: -
V: TRBV11-1
DNA: TGTGCCAGCAGCTTAGGGGCCGGGGGAATTGGCACAGATACGCAGTATTTT
CDR3: CASSLGAGGIGTDTQYF

J: TRBJ2-3
size: -
D: TRBD1
V: TRBV28
DNA: TGTGCCAGCAGTTTAGCCCTCGGGACAGACACAGATACGCAGTATTTT
CDR3: CASSLALGTDTDTQYF

J: TRBJ1-4
size: -
D: TRBD1
V: TRBV27
DNA: TGTGCCAGCAGTTTATCCAGCAGGGGGGATGAAAAACTGTTTTTT
CDR3: CASSLSSRGDEKLFF

J: TRBJ1-4
size: -
D: -
V: TRBV10-3
DNA: TGTGCCATCAGAGGGGCAACTAATGAAAAACTGTTTTTT
CDR3: CAIRGATNEKLFF

J: TRBJ1-4
size: -
D: -
V: TRBV7-9
DNA: TGTGCCAGCAGCCCTGGCGGGGGACATGAAAAACTGTTTTTT
CDR3: CASSPGGGHEKLFF

J: TRBJ1-1
size: -
D: -
V: TRBV28
DNA: TGTGCCAGCAGCCCCCAGCGGGGTTTGGGTTCTGAAGCTTTCTTT
CDR3: CASSPQRGLGSEAFF

J: TRBJ2-1
size: -
D: -
V: TRBV7-3
DNA: TGTGCCAGCAGCTTAACCCTTGGGGGGAGTAACGTTGAGCAGTTCTTC
CDR3: CASSLTLGGSNVEQFF

J: TRBJ2-1
size: -
D: TRBD1
V: TRBV18
DNA: TGTGCCAGCTACCGGGACAGGAGCGACAATGAGCAGTTCTTC
CDR3: CASYRDRSDNEQFF

J: TRBJ2-3
size: -
D: -
V: TRBV2
DNA: TGTGCCAGCACTGGAGTTGGGGCTCCAGCAGATACGCAGTATTTT
CDR3: CASTGVGAPADTQYF

J: TRBJ2-2
size: -
D: -
V: TRBV6-1
DNA: TGTGCCAGCAGTGGTAAATCTAGCGCCGGGGAGCTGTTTTTT
CDR3: CASSGKSSAGELFF

J: TRBJ2-1
size: -
D: TRBD1
V: TRBV5-1
DNA: TGCGCCAGCAGCGCGGAAGGGGGCAGTGGAGAAAACAATGAGCAGTTCTTC
CDR3: CASSAEGGSGENNEQFF

J: TRBJ1-1
size: few
D: -
V: TRBV19
DNA: TGTGCCAGTAGTATAACGGAGGGTTGGGCTTTCTTT
CDR3: CASSITEGWAFF

J: TRBJ2-1
size: -
D: -
V: TRBV9
DNA: TGTGCCAGCAGCGTAGAGCGGAAAAGCTCCTACAATGAGCAGTTCTTC
CDR3: CASSVERKSSYNEQFF

J: TRBJ2-3
size: -
D: TRBD2
V: TRBV28
DNA: TGTGCCAGCAGTTTAATAACTAGCGGGAGAGATACGCAGTATTTT
CDR3: CASSLITSGRDTQYF

J: TRBJ2-1
size: -
D: -
V: TRBV7-9
DNA: TGTGCCAGCAGCTTACGAGTGAGTGAGCAGTTCTTC
CDR3: CASSLRVSEQFF

J: TRBJ2-7
size: -
D: TRBD1
V: TRBV25-1
DNA: TGTGCCAGCAGTGAATGGACAGGGCCGCTAACCTACGAGCAGTACTTC
CDR3: CASSEWTGPLTYEQYF

J: TRBJ1-2
size: -
D: -
V: TRBV9
DNA: TGTGCCAGCAGCGTAGCCGGGTATGGCTACACCTTC
CDR3: CASSVAGYGYTF

J: TRBJ2-1
size: -
D: TRBD2
V: TRBV7-9
DNA: TGTGCCAGCAGCCGGGGACTAGCGGGAGTGGGTGAGCAGTTCTTC
CDR3: CASSRGLAGVGEQFF

J: TRBJ1-2
size: -
D: -
V: TRBV15
DNA: TGTGCCACCAGCAAGCACCGTTATGGCTACACCTTC
CDR3: CATSKHRYGYTF

J: TRBJ1-3
size: -
D: -
V: TRBV9
DNA: TGTGCCAGCAGCGTATACCAAGGGGCCAACTCTGGAAACACCATATATTTT
CDR3: CASSVYQGANSGNTIYF

J: TRBJ2-4
size: -
D: TRBD2
V: TRBV9
DNA: TGTGCCAGCAGCGTAGAACCTAGCGGGAGTTGGAACATTCAGTACTTC
CDR3: CASSVEPSGSWNIQYF

J: TRBJ2-1
size: -
D: TRBD1
V: TRBV2
DNA: TGTGCCAGCAGCTCCGGACAGGGTGGAAGGAATGAGCAGTTCTTC
CDR3: CASSSGQGGRNEQFF

J: TRBJ2-1
size: once
D: -
V: TRBV2
DNA: TGTGCCAGCGCGACTTACTCTTTCAATGAGCAGTTCTTC
CDR3: CASATYSFNEQFF

J: TRBJ1-2
size: -
D: TRBD1
V: TRBV7-9
DNA: TGTGCCAGCAGCTTCGGTCGACAGGGGGCCGGCTATGGCTACACCTTC
CDR3: CASSFGRQGAGYGYTF

J: TRBJ2-1
size: -
D: TRBD2
V: TRBV7-8
DNA: TGTGCCAGCAGCTTTCCCGGGACTAGCGGACACAATGAGCAGTTCTTC
CDR3: CASSFPGTSGHNEQFF

J: TRBJ2-5
size: -
D: -
V: TRBV19
DNA: TGTGCCAGTAGTATAGATCTCAGGGGTGGAGAGACCCAGTACTTC
CDR3: CASSIDLRGGETQYF

J: TRBJ1-2
size: -
D: TRBD1
V: TRBV19
DNA: TGTGCCAGTACCCCCAGGGGGTCCTCTGGCTACACCTTC
CDR3: CASTPRGSSGYTF

J: TRBJ2-5
size: -
D: -
V: TRBV29-1
DNA: TGCAGCGTTGTTCCCGGGGAGACCCAGTACTTC
CDR3: CSVVPGETQYF

J: TRBJ1-4
size: once
D: TRBD1
V: TRBV7-9
DNA: TGTGCCAGCAGCCCCTCGACAGGGGTTGACGAAAAACTGTTTTTT
CDR3: CASSPSTGVDEKLFF

J: TRBJ2-5
size: once
D: TRBD2
V: TRBV14
DNA: TGTGCCAGCAGCGAGGGGCCAGCGGGAGGAAGACAAGAGACCCAGTACTTC
CDR3: CASSEGPAGGRQETQYF

J: TRBJ1-3
size: -
D: -
V: TRBV4-1
DNA: TGCGCCAGCAGCCAAGATCGCGGGGGTGAGGGAAACACCATATATTTT
CDR3: CASSQDRGGEGNTIYF

J: TRBJ1-1
size: -
D: -
V: TRBV2
DNA: TGTGCCAGCAGGGGAACAGGGTTGGGTGAAGCTTTCTTT
CDR3: CASRGTGLGEAFF

J: TRBJ2-1
size: once
D: TRBD1
V: TRBV5-5
DNA: TGTGCCAGCACCCGGACAGGGTACAATGAGCAGTTCTTC
CDR3: CASTRTGYNEQFF

J: TRBJ2-5
size: few
D: TRBD2
V: TRBV25-1
DNA: TGTGCCAGCAGTGAAGATGGAGCGGGGGGGTGGGAGACCCAGTACTTC
CDR3: CASSEDGAGGWETQYF

J: TRBJ1-1
size: once
D: -
V: TRBV7-2
DNA: TGTGCCAGCAGCTTAGGTGTAGGGGGGGGTGAAGCTTTCTTT
CDR3: CASSLGVGGGEAFF

J: TRBJ1-2
size: -
D: TRBD1
V: TRBV5-1
DNA: TGCGCCAGGCAGTACAGGGGGGTTAAAACCTTC
CDR3: CARQYRGVKTF

J: TRBJ2-1
size: -
D: -
V: TRBV2
DNA: TGTGCCAGCGGCAGACGGAGGGGGCCTAACCCAGACTACAATGAGCAGTTCTTC
CDR3: CASGRRRGPNPDYNEQFF

J: TRBJ2-1
size: once
D: -
V: TRBV11-3
DNA: TGTGCCAGCAGCCCGCGACATCCGCATGAGCAGTTCTTC
CDR3: CASSPRHPHEQFF

J: TRBJ1-1
size: few
D: TRBD1
V: TRBV5-8
DNA: TGTGCCAGCAGGCCGGGACAGGGGTTCAAGAACACTGAAGCTTTCTTT
CDR3: CASRPGQGFKNTEAFF

J: TRBJ2-2
size: -
D: TRBD2
V: TRBV23-1
DNA: TGCGCCAGCAGTCACCACGCGGGGGTCTCCGCGAACACCGGGGAGCTGTTTTTT
CDR3: CASSHHAGVSANTGELFF

J: TRBJ1-3
size: -
D: -
V: TRBV18
DNA: TGTGCCAGCTCACCACTCAAAGCGCCGTCCTCTGGAAACACCATATATTTT
CDR3: CASSPLKAPSSGNTIYF

J: TRBJ2-2
size: -
D: TRBD2
V: TRBV6-5
DNA: TGTGCCAGCAGTTATTTGACTAGCGGGAGGCCCGGGGAGCTGTTTTTT
CDR3: CASSYLTSGRPGELFF

J: TRBJ2-7
size: -
D: TRBD1
V: TRBV10-3
DNA: TGTGCCATCAGAACTACAGGGGGCGGCTCCTACGAGCAGTACTTC
CDR3: CAIRTTGGGSYEQYF